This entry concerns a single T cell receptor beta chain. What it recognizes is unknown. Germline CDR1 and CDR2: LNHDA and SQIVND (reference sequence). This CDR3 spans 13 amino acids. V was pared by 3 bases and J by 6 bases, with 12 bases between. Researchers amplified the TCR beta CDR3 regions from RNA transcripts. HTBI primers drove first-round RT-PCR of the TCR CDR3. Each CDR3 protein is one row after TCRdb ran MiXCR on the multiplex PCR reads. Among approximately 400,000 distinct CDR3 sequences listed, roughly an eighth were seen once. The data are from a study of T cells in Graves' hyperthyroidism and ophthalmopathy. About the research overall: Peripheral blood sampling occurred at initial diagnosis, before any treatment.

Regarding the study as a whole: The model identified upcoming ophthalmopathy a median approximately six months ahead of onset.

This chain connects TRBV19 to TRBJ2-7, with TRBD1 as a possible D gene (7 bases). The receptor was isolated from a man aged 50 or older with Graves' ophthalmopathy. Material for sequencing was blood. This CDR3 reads CASSISGGLEQYF. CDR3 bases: TGTGCCAGTAGTATCTCAGGGGGGCTCGAGCAGTACTTC. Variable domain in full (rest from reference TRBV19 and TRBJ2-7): DGGITQSPKYLFRKEGQNVTLSCEQNLNHDAMYWYRQDPGQGLRLIYYSQIVNDFQKGDIAEGYSVSREKKESFPLTVTSAQKNPTAFYLCASSISGGLEQYFGPGTRLTVT.